The next 14 T cell receptor beta chains were all read from a single sample in a study of blood T cell repertoires in COVID-19 (dated by TCRdb to about 2020). The method was the immunoSEQ multiplex PCR assay. The source is immuneACCESS, and TCRdb retained only in-frame sequences with V and J called. Part of the clones is not carried over; for the studies checked, unresolved V genes explain less than half of this, and the remainder is unexplained. The sample has 70,000 to 95,000 clones on record, over 80% of them singletons. The ten most abundant clones make up 6.3% of the sample. The sequenced sample consisted of peripheral blood. These receptors all stem from a woman aged 55 to 70 with active COVID-19.

The genes are TRBV9 and TRBJ2-3; D may be TRBD1 (5 bases). Germline V gene sequence: CDR1 SGDLS, CDR2 YYNGEE. The germline V and J ends were trimmed by 4 bases and 1 base, with 16 bases remaining between them. This CDR3 is built from 16 residues. The CDR3 loop is CASSSGGGAGTDTQYF. Here the CDR3 DNA reads TGTGCCAGCAGCTCCGGTGGTGGGGCGGGCACAGATACGCAGTATTTT.

The rearrangement uses TRBV7-8 and TRBJ1-1, with D possibly TRBD1 on 6 matching bases. The CDR3 is 16 amino acids. Trimming shortened V by 1 base and J by 1 base, and 13 bases separated the two germline ends. The germline CDR1 and CDR2 sequences are SGHVS and FQNEAQ. CDR3: CASSLVSGAGNTEAFF. CDR3 bases: TGTGCCAGCAGCTTAGTATCAGGGGCCGGGAACACTGAAGCTTTCTTT.

This CDR3 is CASSRKDSSYNEQFF. The CDR3 DNA reads TGTGCCAGTAGTAGAAAGGACAGCTCCTACAATGAGCAGTTCTTC. This chain links TRBV19 with TRBJ2-1; a possible D gene is TRBD1 (6 bases). This CDR3 is 15 amino acids long. V was trimmed by 4 bases and J by 0 bases, leaving 10 bases between them. The V gene's germline CDR1 is LNHDA and CDR2 SQIVND (reference sequence).

This chain connects TRBV29-1 to TRBJ2-2; possible D gene TRBD2, 6 bases. CDR1 is SQVTM, CDR2 ANQGSEA, per germline. This CDR3 is built from 15 residues. V was trimmed by 0 bases and J by 2 bases, leaving 10 bases between them. The CDR3 DNA reads TGCAGCGTTGAAGACGGGACTTTAAACACCGGGGAGCTGTTTTTT. Amino acid sequence: CSVEDGTLNTGELFF.

This chain uses TRBV13 with TRBJ1-2, with TRBD1 identical over 8 bases. The CDR3 runs 20 residues. Trimming took 5 bases from V and 0 from J; bases not matched to a gene: 20. Germline V CDR1 and CDR2: PRHDT, FYEKMQ (reference sequence). In DNA, the CDR3 is TGTGCCAGCAGCGCGGGGGACAGGAGGGGCCCCGGGGCCCCTAACTATGGCTACACCTTC. This encodes CASSAGDRRGPGAPNYGYTF.

This sequence joins TRBV7-2 and TRBJ2-5, with D perhaps matching TRBD2 (5 bases). The V and J ends lost 3 bases and 1 base respectively, with 9 bases between them. Germline values: CDR1 SGHTA, CDR2 FQGNSA. CDR3 length: 14 amino acids. CDR3 nucleotides: TGTGCCAGCAGCTTGGACGGACTCCAAGAGACCCAGTACTTC. Translation gives CASSLDGLQETQYF.

V is TRBV29-1 and J is TRBJ1-3; D unclear. The V end lost 5 bases, the J end lost 0 bases, and 5 bases lay between the germline ends. Germline lookup yields CDR1 SQVTM and CDR2 ANQGSEA. This CDR3 spans 12 amino acids. The CDR3 DNA sequence: TGCAGCGTTCAGGTCTCTGGAAACACCATATATTTT. It encodes CSVQVSGNTIYF.

This chain connects TRBV9 to TRBJ1-2; a weak D match, TRBD1 (6 bases). In germline, CDR1 is SGDLS, CDR2 YYNGEE. V lost 3 bases to trimming and J lost 0 bases, with 15 bases between them. The CDR3 is 16 amino acids. The CDR3 region is CASSERSDRPNYGYTF. DNA for the CDR3: TGTGCCAGCAGCGAGAGGAGCGACAGGCCTAACTATGGCTACACCTTC.

The chain joins TRBV5-6 to TRBJ1-6; 7 bases are shared with TRBD1. CDR1 is SGHDT, CDR2 YYEEEE, per germline. After removal of 4 bases from V and 11 bases from J, the junction contained 6 bases not matched to a gene. The CDR3 contains 13 residues. The chain's CDR3 is CASSSLQGTPLHF. As DNA, the CDR3 is TGTGCCAGCAGCAGCCTACAGGGGACACCCCTCCACTTT.

The chain uses TRBV27 and TRBJ1-4; TRBD1 might be the D (5 bases). V shed 3 bases and J shed 11 bases, with 7 bases lying between them. Germline lookup yields CDR1 MNHEY and CDR2 SMNVEV (reference sequence). The CDR3 runs 11 residues. This CDR3 is CASSLGGKLFF. In DNA, the CDR3 is TGTGCCAGCAGTTTGGGGGGGAAACTGTTTTTT.

This clone is a singleton in its sample. The chain couples TRBV7-8 to TRBJ1-5; tentative D call: TRBD1 (5 bases). From germline, CDR1 is SGHVS and CDR2 FQNEAQ. This CDR3 has 16 amino acids. V was trimmed by 0 bases and J by 0 bases, leaving 9 bases between them. DNA of the CDR3: TGTGCCAGCAGCTTAGCGTACAGGTCTAGCAATCAGCCCCAGCATTTT. It specifies CASSLAYRSSNQPQHF.

This clone was detected only a few times. The chain recombines TRBV2 with TRBJ1-2, with a weak D call TRBD1 (6 bases). The CDR3 contains 13 residues. Germline CDR1 SNHLY, CDR2 FYNNEI. V was pared by 4 bases and J by 8 bases, with 14 bases between. The CDR3 region is CASSVTGREGYTF. Written as DNA, the CDR3 is TGTGCCAGCAGTGTAACAGGGAGGGAGGGCTACACCTTC.

The chain carries TRBV27 and TRBJ1-5; D remains ambiguous. In germline, CDR1 is MNHEY, CDR2 SMNVEV (reference sequence). The length of the CDR3 is 14 residues. V lost 3 bases and J lost 0, with 6 bases in between. The CDR3 sequence: CASSFRYSNQPQHF. CDR3 DNA sequence: TGTGCCAGCAGTTTCCGGTATAGCAATCAGCCCCAGCATTTT.

V gene TRBV7-9 combines with J gene TRBJ2-5; 7 bases line up with TRBD1. Germline V gene data show CDR1 as SEHNR and CDR2 as FQNEAQ (reference sequence). The junction had 7 bases not matched to a gene; V was cut back by 5 bases and J by 4 bases. The CDR3 runs to 14 residues. In nucleotides, the CDR3 is TGTGCCAGCAGCCCAACGACAGGGAGAGAGACCCAGTACTTC. Amino acid sequence: CASSPTTGRETQYF.